This is a list of T cell receptor beta chains from one sample in a study of T-cell reconstitution after alpha-beta-depleted transplantation in children. TCRdb redid the calling of the PCR reads with MiXCR, one entry per CDR3 protein. The data show a few hundred thousand distinct CDR3 sequences, 13% seen once. This material consisted of PBMCs, taken from the stem cell graft. These receptors were obtained from a human donor who donated a stem cell graft to a child with Fanconi anemia. CDR3s include the opening cysteine and the closing phenylalanine or tryptophan. A D gene is named only where the DNA matches it firmly. Clone size, where shown, is once, few, many, or a class for clones that have expanded.

TRBJ2-1,TRBD2,TRBV6-2/TRBV6-3,NA,CASSYQAGGPRRNAYNEQFF,TGTGCCAGCAGTTACCAAGCGGGGGGCCCCCGTAGGAATGCCTACAATGAGCAGTTCTTC
TRBJ2-1,NA,TRBV12-3/TRBV12-4,few,CASSLSRLNEQFF,TGTGCCAGCAGTTTATCCAGACTCAACGAGCAGTTCTTC
TRBJ2-4,NA,TRBV5-6,many,CASSLGDWNIQYF,TGTGCCAGCAGCTTGGGGGACTGGAACATTCAGTACTTC
TRBJ1-2,NA,TRBV20-1,many,CSARAGLGRSNYGYTF,TGCAGTGCTAGGGCCGGACTAGGACGGTCCAACTATGGCTACACCTTC
TRBJ2-3,TRBD2,TRBV5-1,NA,CASSQTGTSGVGTDTQYF,TGCGCCAGCAGCCAAACCGGGACTAGCGGGGTTGGCACAGATACGCAGTATTTT
TRBJ2-5,NA,TRBV6-1,few,CASSRWDKIETQYF,TGTGCCAGCAGTAGATGGGACAAGATAGAGACCCAGTACTTC
TRBJ1-1,NA,TRBV3-1,NA,CASSQAAGNTEAFF,TGTGCCAGCAGCCAAGCCGCCGGGAACACTGAAGCTTTCTTT
TRBJ2-1,NA,TRBV4-3,few,CASSQDAGDIDNEQFF,TGCGCCAGCAGCCAAGATGCAGGGGATATTGACAATGAGCAGTTCTTC
TRBJ1-1,TRBD1,TRBV3-1,NA,CASSHSLTGVGEAFF,TGTGCCAGCAGCCATAGCTTGACAGGGGTCGGTGAAGCTTTCTTT
TRBJ2-3,NA,TRBV5-1,NA,CASKPLPGGTDTQYF,TGCGCCAGCAAACCACTCCCAGGGGGCACAGATACGCAGTATTTT
TRBJ1-6,NA,TRBV7-9,few,CASSVMSDNSPLHF,TGTGCCAGCAGCGTAATGAGTGATAATTCACCCCTCCACTTT
TRBJ2-1,TRBD2,TRBV30,many,CAWSVRGGLGNEQFF,TGTGCCTGGAGTGTACGGGGGGGACTGGGTAATGAGCAGTTCTTC
TRBJ2-2,TRBD1,TRBV6-5,NA,CASSYRGLTGELFF,TGTGCCAGCAGTTACAGGGGGCTCACCGGGGAGCTGTTTTTT
TRBJ2-5,TRBD2,TRBV20-1,NA,CSAQTSRQETQYF,TGCAGTGCTCAGACTAGCCGCCAAGAGACCCAGTACTTC